The rows below give T cell receptor beta chains drawn from one sample of a study. MiXCR was run by TCRdb on the 5' RACE reads, yielding one entry per CDR3 protein. The sample has about 43,000 distinct CDR3 sequences, roughly 27% seen once. Sequencing was carried out using memory CD4+ T cells sorted from a lymph node. The receptors stem from a female donor with breast cancer. The CDR3 runs from the conserved cysteine through the conserved F or W. A D gene is named only where the DNA matches it firmly. Rows may omit the clone size; those that give it use once, few, many or a size class.

d_call | j_call | clone_size | v_call | cdr3_length | cdr3_nt | cdr3_aa
TRBD1 | TRBJ2-1 | few | TRBV29-1 | 14 | TGCAGCGTATTAACAGGGGTAATGCACAATGAGCAGTTCTTC | CSVLTGVMHNEQFF
TRBD2 | TRBJ2-7 | few | TRBV27 | 14 | TGTGCCAGCAGTCTCAGGACTAGCGGCTACGAGCAGTACTTC | CASSLRTSGYEQYF
TRBD1 | TRBJ2-3 | few | TRBV11-2 | 15 | TGTGCCAGCAGCTCCTCGGGACAGCACACAGATACGCAGTATTTT | CASSSSGQHTDTQYF
- | TRBJ1-5 | many | TRBV5-6 | 13 | TGTGCCAGCAGCTTGGGCAGCAATCAGCCCCAGCATTTT | CASSLGSNQPQHF
- | TRBJ2-7 | few | TRBV12-3/TRBV12-4 | 12 | TGTGCCAGCAGTTCCCCCGGCTACGAGCAGTACTTC | CASSSPGYEQYF
TRBD1 | TRBJ1-1 | - | TRBV3-1 | 14 | TGTGCCAGCAGCCTAAGAGGAAGGACAGGGGGCGCTTTCTTT | CASSLRGRTGGAFF
- | TRBJ2-1 | - | TRBV20-1 | 17 | TGCAGTGCTAGAGACCCCCGCGCAGCGGCCTCCTACAATGAGCAGTTCTTC | CSARDPRAAASYNEQFF
TRBD2 | TRBJ2-5 | few | TRBV28 | 14 | TGTGCCAGCACCTTGGGGGGGACCATCGGGACCCAGTACTTC | CASTLGGTIGTQYF
- | TRBJ2-2 | - | TRBV7-9 | 14 | TGTGCCGAGGGAACGTCCCAAAGTACCGGGGAGCTGTTTTTT | CAEGTSQSTGELFF
TRBD1 | TRBJ2-7 | few | TRBV5-1 | 16 | TGCGCCAGCGGCTTGGGGACAGGGGGCAAGTTCGACGAGCAGTACTTC | CASGLGTGGKFDEQYF
TRBD1 | TRBJ1-1 | few | TRBV5-1 | 16 | TGCGCCAGCAGCTCCGGGACAGGGACAATAGGCACTGAAGCTTTCTTT | CASSSGTGTIGTEAFF
- | TRBJ2-3 | few | TRBV7-9 | 18 | TGTGCCAGCAGCCGTAGAAATATAACAGACCTCACCACAGATACGCAGTATTTT | CASSRRNITDLTTDTQYF
- | TRBJ1-6 | - | TRBV4-3 | 13 | TGCGCCAGCAGCCAAGATCTCCAGCGACCCCTCCACTTT | CASSQDLQRPLHF
- | TRBJ2-3 | few | TRBV12-3/TRBV12-4 | 13 | TGTGCCAGCGTAAGGTCAGGGGCAGATACGCAGTATTTT | CASVRSGADTQYF
- | TRBJ2-7 | - | TRBV5-5 | 13 | TGTGCCAGCAGCTTGGCCTTCCAGGCGGTGCAGTACTTC | CASSLAFQAVQYF
TRBD1 | TRBJ2-4 | - | TRBV6-5 | 16 | TGTGCCAGCAGTACCCCACAGGGGGCTTTAAGAAACATTCAGTACTTC | CASSTPQGALRNIQYF
- | TRBJ1-2 | - | TRBV7-9 | 13 | TGTGCCAGCAGCTTGGCACCGAACTATGGCTACACCTTC | CASSLAPNYGYTF
- | TRBJ1-1 | few | TRBV2 | 13 | TGTGCCAGCGGTTATTGGCCGGGGACAGAAGCTTTCTTT | CASGYWPGTEAFF
TRBD1 | TRBJ2-7 | once | TRBV6-2/TRBV6-3 | 14 | TGTGCCAGCAAGCTGGGACAGGGGATCTACGAGCAGTACTTC | CASKLGQGIYEQYF
TRBD1 | TRBJ1-5 | few | TRBV6-2/TRBV6-3 | 16 | TGTGCCAGCAGTTCAGGGGGCGAGGGACCAAATCAGCCCCAGCATTTT | CASSSGGEGPNQPQHF
- | TRBJ2-1 | few | TRBV4-1 | 13 | TGCGCCAGCAGCCAGACATCAGGGAGTGAGCAGTTCTTC | CASSQTSGSEQFF
- | TRBJ1-4 | - | TRBV6-6 | 17 | TGTGCCAGCAGTTACTCCAAGGGCCCGTTCGATAATGAAAAACTGTTTTTT | CASSYSKGPFDNEKLFF
- | TRBJ1-2 | - | TRBV27 | 14 | TGTGCCAGCAGTTCTAGACCGACGATTTATGGCTACACCTTC | CASSSRPTIYGYTF
- | TRBJ1-4 | - | TRBV5-1 | 14 | TGCGCCAGCATCTTGGTGGGGGCGGGTGAAAAACTGTTTTTT | CASILVGAGEKLFF
- | TRBJ2-3 | few | TRBV4-1 | 15 | TGCGCCAGCAGCCAAGATCGGGTCGGGGGAGATACGCAGTATTTT | CASSQDRVGGDTQYF
TRBD2 | TRBJ2-3 | few | TRBV13 | 18 | TGTGCCAGCAGCACCATGATAGCGGGGGGGCCTTTAGCGGATACGCAGTATTTT | CASSTMIAGGPLADTQYF
- | TRBJ2-5 | - | TRBV15 | 15 | TGTGCCACCAGCAGAGATCGGACACTCCAAGAGACCCAGTACTTC | CATSRDRTLQETQYF
- | TRBJ2-6 | - | TRBV10-3 | 19 | TGTGCCAGCAGTTTCCACTCCGCCGACAGGCTAACTGGGGCCAACGTCCTGACTTTC | CASSFHSADRLTGANVLTF
- | TRBJ1-2 | few | TRBV4-1 | 16 | TGCGCCAGCAGCCAACAGTGGGTTGGGGGAGGCTATGGCTACACCTTC | CASSQQWVGGGYGYTF
- | TRBJ2-5 | few | TRBV2 | 14 | TGTGCCAGCAGTGGTGGGGCAGACCAAGAGACCCAGTACTTC | CASSGGADQETQYF
- | TRBJ2-1 | once | TRBV12-3/TRBV12-4 | 15 | TGTGCCAGCAGAGCCCCGGGACTTACATACAATGAGCAGTTCTTC | CASRAPGLTYNEQFF
TRBD2 | TRBJ2-5 | - | TRBV20-1 | 18 | TGCAGTGCTTACCCGGTGGGTCTAGCGGGGATTATCCAAGAGACCCAGTACTTC | CSAYPVGLAGIIQETQYF
- | TRBJ2-1 | many | TRBV5-1 | 16 | TGCGCCAGCAGCTTGGACGTTGGCAGCCTTAGGGATGAGCAGTTCTTC | CASSLDVGSLRDEQFF
TRBD1 | TRBJ2-5 | few | TRBV20-1 | 12 | TGCAGTGCTGAGGGGGCGGAAGAGACCCAGTACTTC | CSAEGAEETQYF
- | TRBJ1-3 | - | TRBV9 | 16 | TGTGCCAGCAGAGTAGTTGACTTCGGCTCTGGAAACACCATATATTTT | CASRVVDFGSGNTIYF
- | TRBJ2-5 | few | TRBV28 | 14 | TGTGCCAGCAGTTTCGGGGGCCACCAAGAGACCCAGTACTTC | CASSFGGHQETQYF
- | TRBJ2-4 | - | TRBV27 | 18 | TGTGCCAGCAGTTTCTGCGGACACAAGGGGGGTTCTGTAAACATTCAGTACTTC | CASSFCGHKGGSVNIQYF
- | TRBJ2-1 | - | TRBV20-1 | 15 | TGCAGTGCTAGAACCCGGGGTGACGTCTACAATGAGCAGTTCTTC | CSARTRGDVYNEQFF
TRBD1 | TRBJ1-2 | few | TRBV28 | 15 | TGTGCCAGCAGCAGGTTGACAGGGGGCGCGAGGGGCTACACCTTC | CASSRLTGGARGYTF
- | TRBJ2-7 | - | TRBV10-3 | 13 | TGTGCCATCAGGGCAGGGGAGGGCTACGAGCAGTACTTC | CAIRAGEGYEQYF
TRBD2 | TRBJ2-7 | few | TRBV7-2 | 14 | TGTGCCAGCAGCCTAGACCCCAGCGGGGGGCCGCAGTACTTC | CASSLDPSGGPQYF
- | TRBJ2-7 | few | TRBV4-1 | 14 | TGCGCCAGCAGCCAACTCAGGGCGGGGTACGAGCAGTACTTC | CASSQLRAGYEQYF
- | TRBJ2-1 | - | TRBV20-1 | 12 | TGCAGTGCTACGGTCCGGTTCAATGAGCAGTTCTTC | CSATVRFNEQFF
- | TRBJ1-4 | - | TRBV20-1 | 11 | TGCAGTGCGCGGCTGGGTGAAAAACTGTTTTTT | CSARLGEKLFF